These 28 T cell receptor beta chains originate from one sample sequenced in a study of cytomegalovirus exposure and HLA in healthy donors. A multiplex PCR was run with 60 Vbeta primers and 13 Jbeta primers. Data came from immunoSEQ multiplex PCR; TCRdb stores just in-frame clones and leaves some out. The ten top clones account for roughly 0.74%, within a sample of about 200,000 clones. Sequencing was carried out using PBMCs. These receptors all come from a boy aged 5-17 years in good health and CMV-seronegative.

The V call is TRBV5-1, the J call TRBJ1-4; TRBD1 is a possible D gene (6 bases). The CDR3 has 15 amino acids. Germline V gene data show CDR1 as SGHRS and CDR2 as YFSETQ. V dropped 1 base and J dropped 7 bases, with 14 bases sitting between them. CDR3 residues: CASSLQDSGGEKLFF. CDR3 nucleotide sequence: TGCGCCAGCAGCTTGCAGGACAGCGGGGGTGAAAAACTGTTTTTT.

V is TRBV11-3 and J is TRBJ2-1, with 10 nucleotides matching TRBD1. The CDR3 is made up of 15 amino acids. V shed 4 bases, J shed 8 bases, and the junction held 8 bases outside the gene matches. Germline V gene data show CDR1 as SGHNT and CDR2 as YENEEA. CDR3 DNA: TGTGCCAGCAGCTGGGGGACAGGGGAAACCTATGAGCAGTTCTTC. It is translated as CASSWGTGETYEQFF.

The chain joins TRBV14 to TRBJ2-7; D not certain. Germline V gene lookup returns CDR1 SGHDN and CDR2 FVKESK. The CDR3 spans 13 residues. Trimming took 5 bases from V and 1 from J, leaving 9 bases between them. DNA of the CDR3: TGTGCCAGCAGCACTATTGGGTCCTACGAGCAGTACTTC. Amino acids: CASSTIGSYEQYF.

The genes are TRBV7-6 and TRBJ2-7, with 8 bases matching TRBD2. Germline CDR1 and CDR2: SGHVS and FNYEAQ. The J segment lost 3 bases and the V segment lost 0 bases, leaving 7 bases of the junction unmatched. The CDR3 consists of 16 residues. The CDR3 bases are TGTGCCAGCAGCTTAGCCAGCGGGGGCCACCTCTACGAGCAGTACTTC. This sequence encodes CASSLASGGHLYEQYF.

This rearrangement joins TRBV4-1 to TRBJ2-5, with 15 bases identical to TRBD2. V trimming: 3 bases; J trimming: 5 bases; junction bases outside the gene matches: 7. Germline V CDR1 and CDR2: MGHRA, YSYEKL. The CDR3 has 17 residues. In nucleotides, the CDR3 is TGCGCCAGCAGCCATCCCGGACTAGCGGGGGGGCGGGAGACCCAGTACTTC. Its translation: CASSHPGLAGGRETQYF.

Concerning this clone: One end of the junction is discordant with germline, which a read error may explain. The sample holds other DNA sequences that translate to the same CDR3. This chain joins TRBV12-5 and TRBJ1-4; D perhaps matches TRBD1 (6 bases). The CDR3 totals 14 residues. The V gene's germline CDR1 is LGHNT and CDR2 FRNRAP. CDR3 in amino acids: CASGLAQGVEKLFF. CDR3 coding DNA: TGTGCCAGTGGTTTGGCACAGGGAGTGGAAAAACTGTTTTTT.

The rearrangement links TRBV12-5 to TRBJ1-5, with D perhaps matching TRBD1 (6 bases). In germline, CDR1 is LGHNT, CDR2 FRNRAP. The CDR3 has 16 amino acids. The V gene lost 6 bases and the J gene lost 0 bases, with 15 bases spanning the gap. The CDR3 nucleotides read TGTGCTAGTGGCCTAGGGACAATGTATAGCAATCAGCCCCAGCATTTT. Protein product: CASGLGTMYSNQPQHF.

This chain links TRBV15 with TRBJ1-1; TRBD1 matches at 9 bases. Unmatched junction bases numbered 3, after V lost 2 bases and J lost 5 bases. Germline V gene sequence: CDR1 LNHNV, CDR2 YYDKDF (reference sequence). The CDR3 is 14 residues long. CDR3 sequence reads: CATSRRQGGTEAFF. For the CDR3, the DNA is TGTGCCACCAGCAGACGACAGGGGGGGACTGAAGCTTTCTTT. Based on the CDR3 plus reference TRBV15 and TRBJ1-1, the full variable domain is DAMVIQNPRYQVTQFGKPVTLSCSQTLNHNVMYWYQQKSSQAPKLLFHYYDKDFNNEADTPDNFQSRRPNTSFCFLDIRSPGLGDTAMYLCATSRRQGGTEAFFGQGTRLTVV.

The V call is TRBV9, the J call TRBJ1-5, with D maybe TRBD1 (6 bases). V lost 4 bases and J lost 5, with 13 bases in between. The germline CDR1 and CDR2 sequences are SGDLS and YYNGEE. CDR3 length: 14 amino acids. The CDR3 coding sequence is TGTGCCAGCAGCCTAGGGGAGGGGGATCAGCCCCAGCATTTT. This codes for CASSLGEGDQPQHF.

The J gene is TRBJ1-1, the V gene TRBV5-8, with TRBD1 identical over 7 bases. The J segment lost 3 bases and the V segment lost 4 bases, leaving 9 bases of the junction unmatched. The CDR3 totals 15 residues. Germline CDR1 SGHTS, CDR2 YDEGEE. As DNA, the CDR3 is TGTGCCAGCAGCGTCTGGAGGGGGCTCGACACTGAAGCTTTCTTT. Encoded protein: CASSVWRGLDTEAFF.

This chain uses TRBV19 with TRBJ2-5; 7 nucleotides line up with TRBD1. Germline assignment: CDR1 LNHDA and CDR2 SQIVND (reference sequence). V trimming: 4 bases; J trimming: 4 bases; junction bases outside the gene matches: 12. The CDR3 is made up of 16 amino acids. DNA for the CDR3: TGTGCCAGTAGTACCAGACAGGGCAATCCCCCAGAGACCCAGTACTTC. Residues: CASSTRQGNPPETQYF.

The chain recombines TRBV4-2 with TRBJ2-5; D call uncertain. CDR3 length: 14 amino acids. Germline values: CDR1 LGHNA, CDR2 YNFKEQ. V lost 1 base, J lost 5 bases, and 11 bases lay in between. CDR3 sequence: CASSQAPAGETQYF. The CDR3 nucleotides are TGTGCCAGCAGCCAAGCTCCCGCCGGGGAGACCCAGTACTTC.

The chain employs TRBV27 and TRBJ2-7; TRBD1 aligns across 9 bases. In germline, CDR1 is MNHEY, CDR2 SMNVEV (reference sequence). With V trimmed by 3 bases and J by 5 bases, 8 bases remained unmatched. This CDR3 is 15 amino acids long. The CDR3, as DNA: TGTGCCAGCAGTTTGCCCGGGACAGGGACGCACGAGCAGTACTTC. Translated: CASSLPGTGTHEQYF.

This chain connects TRBV7-9 to TRBJ2-5; 8 nucleotides agree with TRBD1. The DNA end lines up better with TRBJ2-7; the J call may be wrong. The CDR3 loop spans 18 amino acids. Germline CDR1 is SEHNR and CDR2 is FQNEAQ (reference sequence). This chain's CDR3 is CASSLASGTGQPAYEQYF. CDR3 bases: TGTGCCAGCAGCTTAGCGTCCGGGACAGGCCAACCGGCCTACGAGCAGTACTTC.

J is TRBJ1-1 and V is TRBV9; 10 bases map to TRBD1. J lost 5 bases, V lost 0 bases, and 4 bases had no gene match. Germline V gives CDR1 SGDLS, CDR2 YYNGEE. The CDR3 covers 15 residues. CDR3 in amino acids: CASSVGGTGETEAFF. In DNA form, the CDR3 reads TGTGCCAGCAGCGTAGGAGGGACAGGGGAGACTGAAGCTTTCTTT. Drawing the rest from reference TRBV9 and TRBJ1-1, the complete variable domain is DSGVTQTPKHLITATGQRVTLRCSPRSGDLSVYWYQQSLDQGLQFLIQYYNGEERAKGNILERFSAQQFPDLHSELNLSSLELGDSALYFCASSVGGTGETEAFFGQGTRLTVV.

This chain uses TRBV30 with TRBJ2-7, with 9 bases identical to TRBD1. CDR3 length equals 14 residues. The trim removed 3 bases at V and 5 bases at J, leaving 8 bases unmatched. In germline, CDR1 is GTSNPN, CDR2 SVGIG (reference sequence). The CDR3 here is CAWSKGQGRNEQYF. The DNA for the CDR3 is TGTGCCTGGAGCAAGGGACAGGGAAGGAACGAGCAGTACTTC.

J is TRBJ2-2 and V is TRBV7-3; D uncertain. Germline CDR1 reads SGHTA; CDR2 reads FQGTGA. Trimming shortened V by 3 bases and J by 5 bases, and 7 bases separated the two germline ends. This CDR3 region has 13 residues. CDR3: CASSFYQTGELFF. The CDR3 region has the DNA TGTGCCAGCAGCTTTTACCAGACCGGGGAGCTGTTTTTT. Using reference TRBV7-3 and TRBJ2-2 for the parts outside the CDR3, the full variable domain is GAGVSQTPSNKVTEKGKYVELRCDPISGHTALYWYRQSLGQGPEFLIYFQGTGAADDSGLPNDRFFAVRPEGSVSTLKIQRTERGDSAVYLCASSFYQTGELFFGEGSRLTVL.

This chain uses TRBV5-1 with TRBJ2-1; D is possibly TRBD2 (6 bases). From germline, CDR1 is SGHRS and CDR2 YFSETQ. The V end was cut by 0 bases, the J end by 2 bases, with 9 bases between. The CDR3 has 15 amino acids. The CDR3: CASSLVGGAYNEQFF. The CDR3 region has the DNA TGCGCCAGCAGCTTGGTGGGGGGAGCCTACAATGAGCAGTTCTTC.

The V call is TRBV19, the J call TRBJ2-3; no definite D call. The CDR3 contains 14 residues. Trimming pared 1 base from V and 4 bases from J, leaving 9 bases between. Germline V lookup: CDR1 LNHDA, CDR2 SQIVND (reference sequence). The CDR3 sequence is CASSIAGSSDTQYF. CDR3 nucleotide sequence: TGTGCCAGTAGTATAGCAGGCAGTTCAGATACGCAGTATTTT.

Notes on this clone: Within the sample, other DNA sequences also encode this same CDR3. The chain combines TRBV28 with TRBJ1-5; no reliable D call. Germline V gene data show CDR1 as MDHEN and CDR2 as SYDVKM. The length of the CDR3 is 14 residues. Trimming cost V 2 bases and J 2 bases, with 7 bases left between them. CDR3 coding DNA: TGTGCCAGCAGTTTAGGCGGGGGCAATCAGCCCCAGCATTTT. Amino acids: CASSLGGGNQPQHF. Full variable domain (outside the CDR3, taken from reference TRBV28 and TRBJ1-5): DVKVTQSSRYLVKRTGEKVFLECVQDMDHENMFWYRQDPGLGLRLIYFSYDVKMKEKGDIPEGYSVSREKKERFSLILESASTNQTSMYLCASSLGGGNQPQHFGDGTRLSIL.

The chain has TRBV7-8 and TRBJ2-3; TRBD2 matches at 14 bases. CDR3 length: 16 residues. The J segment lost 6 bases and the V segment lost 7 bases, leaving 9 bases of the junction unmatched. Germline values: CDR1 SGHVS, CDR2 FQNEAQ. This CDR3 reads CASTQRTSGGPDTQYF. CDR3 nucleotides: TGTGCCAGCACCCAGCGGACTAGCGGGGGGCCTGATACGCAGTATTTT.

The V gene is TRBV4-1, the J gene TRBJ2-1; 11 positions match TRBD2. The trim removed 4 bases at V and 5 bases at J, leaving 7 bases unmatched. The germline V gene encodes CDR1 MGHRA and CDR2 YSYEKL. The CDR3 length is 16 residues. DNA for the CDR3: TGCGCCAGCAGCCGAGGATTACTAGCGGGGGACAATGAGCAGTTCTTC. Residues: CASSRGLLAGDNEQFF.

The V gene is TRBV7-9, the J gene TRBJ1-2; 7 bases agree with TRBD1. This CDR3 has 18 amino acids. From germline, CDR1 is SEHNR and CDR2 FQNEAQ (reference sequence). Trimming cost V 4 bases and J 3 bases; bases outside gene matches: 17. Here the CDR3 reads CASSSRTGQDGIYYGYTF. CDR3 bases: TGTGCCAGCAGCTCCCGGACCGGACAGGATGGGATATACTATGGCTACACCTTC.

The genes are TRBV5-1 and TRBJ1-1; 8 bases line up with TRBD1. The junction had 12 bases not matched to a gene; V was cut back by 4 bases and J by 4 bases. CDR1 is SGHRS and CDR2 is YFSETQ in the germline V gene. The CDR3 contains 16 residues. The CDR3 loop is CASSPPGQGVGTEAFF. Here the CDR3 DNA reads TGCGCCAGCAGCCCACCCGGACAGGGTGTTGGCACTGAAGCTTTCTTT.

V usage is TRBV14 and J usage is TRBJ2-2, with 9 bases aligning to TRBD1. CDR3 length: 18 amino acids. The germline gives CDR1 SGHDN, CDR2 FVKESK. V gave up 3 bases and J gave up 4 bases; unmatched junction bases: 12. CDR3 coding DNA: TGTGCCAGCAGCCAGCCTAGCGGACAGGGGCTTCTCACCGGGGAGCTGTTTTTT. The encoded protein is CASSQPSGQGLLTGELFF.

This rearrangement joins TRBV18 to TRBJ1-1; possibly TRBD1 for D (6 bases). This CDR3 is built from 15 residues. Between the trimmed V and J ends, which lost 4 bases and 0 bases, there was a span of 12 bases. Germline assignment: CDR1 KGHSH and CDR2 LQKENI. DNA for the CDR3: TGTGCCAGCTCACTTGGACAGCCCATGAACACTGAAGCTTTCTTT. It codes for CASSLGQPMNTEAFF.

The chain is built from TRBV2 and TRBJ1-6; no clear D gene. The CDR3 runs to 12 residues. Germline V gene lookup returns CDR1 SNHLY and CDR2 FYNNEI. Trimming pared 8 bases from V and 7 bases from J, leaving 9 bases between. CDR3 region: CASRQKNSPLHF. The CDR3 DNA reads as TGTGCCAGCCGTCAGAAAAATTCACCCCTCCACTTT.

V is TRBV11-2 and J is TRBJ2-1; TRBD2 matches 11 bases. V lost 8 bases and J lost 10; bases outside the gene matches: 13. Per the germline V gene, CDR1 is SGHAT and CDR2 is FQNNGV. The length of the CDR3 is 15 residues. CDR3 in DNA: TGTGCCAGCTCCACAATAGCGGGGGGGTCTTGGGAGCAGTTCTTC. It encodes CASSTIAGGSWEQFF.